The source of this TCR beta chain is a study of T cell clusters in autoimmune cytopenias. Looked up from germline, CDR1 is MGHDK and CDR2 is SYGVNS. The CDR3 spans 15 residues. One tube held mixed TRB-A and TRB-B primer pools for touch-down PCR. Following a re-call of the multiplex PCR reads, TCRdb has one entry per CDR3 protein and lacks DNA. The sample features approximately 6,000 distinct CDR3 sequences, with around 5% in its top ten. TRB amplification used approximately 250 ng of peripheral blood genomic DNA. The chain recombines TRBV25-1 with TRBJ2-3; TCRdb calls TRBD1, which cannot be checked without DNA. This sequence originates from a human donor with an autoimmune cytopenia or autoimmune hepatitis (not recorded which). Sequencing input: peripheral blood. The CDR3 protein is CASSEWAGTGDTQYF.